This T cell receptor beta chain appears in the sequencing data of a study of T-cell memory formation after mild COVID-19. The CDR3 sequence is 14 residues long. Germline CDR1 SGHTA, CDR2 FQGTGA. The V end was cut by 4 bases, the J end by 2 bases, with 11 bases between. This clonotype was seen ten or more times. Its antigen is still unknown. One entry per CDR3 protein, called by TCRdb with MiXCR from the 5' RACE reads. Of 470,000 or so distinct CDR3 sequences listed, approximately 18% are singletons. General study findings and limits: Pre-infection memory held some responding clones, suggesting pre-existing cross-reactive T cells responded. Chiefly within CM and EM were the contracting CD4+ clones; CD8+ ones were within EMRA.

The gene calls are TRBV7-3 and TRBJ1-1; no firm D call. What was sequenced was PBMCs or a T cell subset sorted from them (not recorded which). The receptor comes from a man younger than 35 who had mild COVID-19 (a few samples of this study predate the infection). Cell type and time point are not known. The DNA of the CDR3 is TGTGCCAGCAGCTCGGGGTCTCCCAACACTGAAGCTTTCTTT. Its protein is CASSSGSPNTEAFF.